This entry lists 18 T cell receptor beta chains sequenced from one sample in a study of blood T cells in healthy people across ages. Alongside a J-beta primer mix, a sample-barcoded 5' primer served in a second PCR lasting about 7 to 11 cycles. MiXCR, applied by TCRdb to the 5' RACE reads, yields one record per CDR3 protein. The table shows about 780,000 distinct CDR3 sequences, with about 26% occurring only once. These data were likewise used in another study, on T cells of mothers and their children.

Sequences were obtained from blood. The receptor source for this set is a boy between 10 and 17 years old in good health.

The chain joins TRBV30 to TRBJ2-5, with a weak D call TRBD2 (6 bases). CDR3 size: 12 residues. CDR1 GTSNPN and CDR2 SVGIG come from the germline V gene (reference sequence). V lost 0 bases to trimming and J lost 5 bases, with 7 bases between them. The CDR3 loop is CAWSVEGETQYF. In nucleotides, the CDR3 is TGTGCCTGGAGTGTGGAGGGGGAGACCCAGTACTTC.

This clonotype was picked up a small number of times. The V call is TRBV7-9, the J call TRBJ1-2; D may be TRBD1 (5 bases). The ends were cut back, 5 bases at V and 3 bases at J, with 13 bases in the middle. CDR3 length: 14 amino acids. CDR1 is SEHNR and CDR2 is FQNEAQ in the germline V gene (reference sequence). The CDR3 sequence: CASSPRQGDYGYTF. CDR3 in DNA: TGTGCCAGCAGCCCCCGGCAAGGGGACTATGGCTACACCTTC. Using reference TRBV7-9 and TRBJ1-2 for the parts outside the CDR3, the full variable domain is DTGVSQNPRHKITKRGQNVTFRCDPISEHNRLYWYRQTLGQGPEFLTYFQNEAQLEKSRLLSDRFSAERPKGSFSTLEIQRTEQGDSAMYLCASSPRQGDYGYTFGSGTRLTVV.

The chain combines TRBV20-1 with TRBJ2-1; D possibly uses TRBD1 or TRBD2 (6 bases each). Gene TRBJ2-7 matches the end of the DNA better, so the J call may be wrong. This CDR3 is 14 amino acids long. CDR1 DFQATT and CDR2 SNEGSKA come from the germline V gene (reference sequence). CDR3 region: CSAGGTGNSYEQYF. As DNA, the CDR3 is TGCAGTGCCGGGGGAACAGGGAACTCCTACGAGCAGTACTTC.

The chain joins TRBV20-1 to TRBJ1-1, with D uncertain. The V and J ends lost 0 bases and 0 bases respectively, with 8 bases between them. This CDR3 region has 14 residues. Germline V gene sequence: CDR1 DFQATT, CDR2 SNEGSKA (reference sequence). CDR3 nucleotide sequence: TGCAGTGCTAGAGATTTTTCCTTGAACACTGAAGCTTTCTTT. It yields the protein CSARDFSLNTEAFF.

J is TRBJ2-1 and V is TRBV3-1; perhaps TRBD2 as D (7 bases). Per germline, CDR1 LGHDT and CDR2 YNNKEL (reference sequence). Trimming removed 3 bases from V and 8 bases from J, with 20 bases in between. CDR3 size: 16 residues. CDR3 sequence reads: CASSHPSGGPADEQFF. The CDR3 DNA follows: TGTGCCAGCAGCCACCCCTCGGGGGGCCCCGCTGATGAGCAGTTCTTC.

About this clonotype: Sequence at one end of the junction differs from germline and may be a read error. The gene calls are TRBV25-1 and TRBJ2-1, with 13 bases lining up with TRBD2. This CDR3 is built from 14 residues. Looked up from germline, CDR1 is MGHDK and CDR2 is SYGVNS. The CDR3 here is CASSATSGGPPTYF. The CDR3 DNA is TGTGCCAGCAGTGCGACTAGCGGGGGGCCTCCCACGTACTTC.

The chain carries TRBV11-2 and TRBJ2-5, with 9 bases fitting TRBD1. This CDR3 region has 15 residues. Trimming removed 6 bases from V and 5 bases from J; junction bases left unmatched: 10. Germline V gene lookup returns CDR1 SGHAT and CDR2 FQNNGV. The CDR3 loop is CASRRHGQGRETQYF. The CDR3 nucleotides read TGTGCCAGCAGGCGACACGGACAGGGGAGGGAGACCCAGTACTTC. Filled out from reference TRBV11-2 and TRBJ2-5, the complete variable domain reads EAGVAQSPRYKIIEKRQSVAFWCNPISGHATLYWYQQILGQGPKLLIQFQNNGVVDDSQLPKDRFSAERLKGVDSTLKIQPAKLEDSAVYLCASRRHGQGRETQYFGPGTRLLVL.

The chain has TRBV10-3 and TRBJ1-6; D is uncertain. Germline CDR1 and CDR2: ENHRY and SYGVKD. This CDR3 spans 16 amino acids. V was cut by 0 bases and J by 10 bases, with 16 bases left in between. The CDR3 spells CAISESLTNLGSPLHF. CDR3 nucleotides: TGTGCCATCAGTGAGTCGTTGACCAACCTAGGATCACCCCTCCACTTT.

The chain carries TRBV5-1 and TRBJ2-5, with D perhaps being TRBD1 or TRBD2 (5 bases each). The CDR3 loop spans 16 amino acids. CDR1 and CDR2 from the germline V gene are SGHRS and YFSETQ. With 0 bases removed from V and 5 bases from J, the gap between germline ends came to 17 bases. The CDR3 DNA is TGCGCCAGCAGCTTGGGTGAAGCGGTTAGACAGGAGACCCAGTACTTC. Protein product: CASSLGEAVRQETQYF.

This clonotype was observed a handful of times. V usage is TRBV6-5 and J usage is TRBJ2-1; D is possibly TRBD1 (6 bases). The CDR3 covers 19 residues. V was trimmed by 0 bases and J by 1 base, leaving 19 bases between them. CDR1 is MNHEY, CDR2 SVGAGI, per germline. CDR3 nucleotides: TGTGCCAGCAGTTACTCAATAAATCCACAGGGTTGGTCCTACAATGAGCAGTTCTTC. Translation: CASSYSINPQGWSYNEQFF.

The gene calls are TRBV6-1 and TRBJ2-1; the match to TRBD1 covers 7 bases. The J call is in doubt because the DNA end fits TRBJ2-5 better. Per germline, CDR1 MNHNS and CDR2 SASEGT. The CDR3 runs to 17 residues. The CDR3 is CASSSPGQEGRQETQYF. The CDR3 bases are TGTGCCAGCAGCTCCCCCGGACAGGAAGGGCGCCAAGAGACCCAGTACTTC.

The genes are TRBV7-9 and TRBJ2-3, with 12 bases matching TRBD2. J gave up 4 bases and V 5 bases, and 13 bases lay outside the gene matches. Looked up from germline, CDR1 is SEHNR and CDR2 is FQNEAQ (reference sequence). CDR3 length: 18 amino acids. The CDR3 bases are TGTGCCAGCAGCCCCGAGGGGGCTAGCGGGGGGGGCGCAGATACGCAGTATTTT. Protein product: CASSPEGASGGGADTQYF.

The table lists this clonotype with a few counts. Being one base from a much bigger clone, this may be a read error. The J gene is TRBJ2-1, the V gene TRBV3-1; possible D gene TRBD1, 5 bases. Near its end, the DNA agrees better with TRBJ2-5, so the J call may be wrong. Germline CDR1 LGHDT, CDR2 YNNKEL (reference sequence). There are 12 residues in the CDR3. Here the CDR3 reads CASSQEGATQYF. In DNA, the CDR3 is TGTGCCAGCAGCCAAGAAGGGGCGACCCAGTACTTC.

The rearrangement uses TRBV20-1 and TRBJ2-5; D unclear. V was clipped by 1 base and J by 5 bases, with 23 bases between them. The CDR3 has 17 residues. Germline CDR1 DFQATT, CDR2 SNEGSKA (reference sequence). DNA of the CDR3: TGCAGTGCTAGAGCCCTCCCTGGGTTTTATTCGAAGGAGACCCAGTACTTC. It codes for CSARALPGFYSKETQYF.

In this sample, this clonotype turned up many times. This chain uses TRBV7-2 with TRBJ2-5; D is possibly TRBD2 (7 bases). The CDR3 runs 15 residues. CDR1 is SGHTA and CDR2 is FQGNSA in the germline V gene. Trimming took 0 bases from V and 5 from J, leaving 13 bases between them. The CDR3 nucleotides read TGTGCCAGCAGCTTAGCGGGGGGGCCTGGGGAGACCCAGTACTTC. It codes for CASSLAGGPGETQYF.

The chain couples TRBV12-3 or TRBV12-4 to TRBJ2-5; the D gene could be TRBD1 or TRBD2 (5 bases each). The germline V and J ends were trimmed by 3 bases and 7 bases, with 15 bases remaining between them. The CDR3 is 14 amino acids. The CDR3 loop reads CASSLGTTTGTQYF. CDR3 coding DNA: TGTGCCAGCAGTTTGGGGACCACGACCGGGACCCAGTACTTC.

V is TRBV30 and J is TRBJ2-1; maybe TRBD2 (6 bases). Germline CDR1 GTSNPN, CDR2 SVGIG (reference sequence). This CDR3 has 14 amino acids. V lost 0 bases and J 5 bases, leaving 11 bases between the germline ends. The CDR3 bases are TGTGCCTGGAGTGTACGGGGGTGGGACAATGAGCAGTTCTTC. As protein: CAWSVRGWDNEQFF.

This clonotype was counted many times. The chain combines TRBV3-1 with TRBJ2-5, with 7 bases aligning to TRBD2. Germline CDR1 and CDR2: LGHDT and YNNKEL (reference sequence). The J segment lost 2 bases and the V segment lost 5 bases, leaving 8 bases of the junction unmatched. The CDR3 length is 15 residues. CDR3 amino acids: CASSSQAGLQETQYF. Here the CDR3 DNA reads TGTGCCAGCAGCTCACAGGCGGGACTACAAGAGACCCAGTACTTC.